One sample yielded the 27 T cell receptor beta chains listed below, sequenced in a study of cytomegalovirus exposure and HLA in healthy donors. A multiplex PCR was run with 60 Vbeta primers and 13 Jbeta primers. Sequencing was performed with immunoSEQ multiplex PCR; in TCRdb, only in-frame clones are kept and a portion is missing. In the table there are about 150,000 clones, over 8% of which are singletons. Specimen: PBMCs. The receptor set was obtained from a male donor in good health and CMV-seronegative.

This CDR3 is CASSPSTTTGGMNEQFF. The CDR3 DNA sequence: TGTGCCAGCTCACCATCGACTACGACAGGGGGAATGAATGAGCAGTTCTTC. This chain joins TRBV18 and TRBJ2-1, with TRBD1 identical over 9 bases. CDR1 and CDR2 (germline): KGHSH, LQKENI. J lost 7 bases, V lost 2 bases, and 12 bases had no gene match. CDR3 length equals 17 residues.

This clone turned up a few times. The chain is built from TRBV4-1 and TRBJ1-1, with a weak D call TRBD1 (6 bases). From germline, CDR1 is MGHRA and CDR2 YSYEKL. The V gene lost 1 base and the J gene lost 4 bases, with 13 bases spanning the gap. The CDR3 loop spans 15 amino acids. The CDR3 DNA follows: TGCGCCAGCAGCCAAGGGGGGCAGGGCGGCACTGAAGCTTTCTTT. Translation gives CASSQGGQGGTEAFF.

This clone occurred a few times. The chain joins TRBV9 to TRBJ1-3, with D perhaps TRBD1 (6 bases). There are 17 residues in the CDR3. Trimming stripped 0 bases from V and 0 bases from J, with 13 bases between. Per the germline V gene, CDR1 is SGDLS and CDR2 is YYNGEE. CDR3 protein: CASSVERGFSSGNTIYF. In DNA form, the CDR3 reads TGTGCCAGCAGCGTAGAGAGGGGGTTCAGCTCTGGAAACACCATATATTTT.

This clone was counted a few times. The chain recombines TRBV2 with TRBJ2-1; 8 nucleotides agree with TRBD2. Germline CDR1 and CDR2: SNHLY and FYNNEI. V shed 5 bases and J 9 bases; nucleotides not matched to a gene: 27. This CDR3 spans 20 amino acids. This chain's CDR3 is CASSRRRTPEGGGLSSEQFF. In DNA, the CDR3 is TGTGCCAGCAGTCGACGAAGAACCCCGGAAGGCGGGGGGCTTTCCAGTGAGCAGTTCTTC.

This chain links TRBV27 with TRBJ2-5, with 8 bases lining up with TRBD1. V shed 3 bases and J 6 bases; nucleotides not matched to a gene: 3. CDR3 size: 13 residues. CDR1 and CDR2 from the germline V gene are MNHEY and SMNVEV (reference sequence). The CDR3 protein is CASSFGTGQTQYF. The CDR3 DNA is TGTGCCAGCAGTTTTGGGACAGGACAGACCCAGTACTTC.

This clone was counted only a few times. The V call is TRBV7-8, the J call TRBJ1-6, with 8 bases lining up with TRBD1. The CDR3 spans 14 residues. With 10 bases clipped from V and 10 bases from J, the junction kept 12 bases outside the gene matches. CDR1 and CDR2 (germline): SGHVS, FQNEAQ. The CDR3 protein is CATGQGLANSPLHF. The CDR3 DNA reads TGTGCCACTGGACAGGGTCTTGCAAACTCACCCCTCCACTTT.

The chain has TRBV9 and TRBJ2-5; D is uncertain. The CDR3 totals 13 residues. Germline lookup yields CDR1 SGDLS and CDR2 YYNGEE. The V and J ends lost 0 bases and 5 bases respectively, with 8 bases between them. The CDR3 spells CASSVGATETQYF. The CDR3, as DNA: TGTGCCAGCAGCGTAGGGGCCACGGAGACCCAGTACTTC. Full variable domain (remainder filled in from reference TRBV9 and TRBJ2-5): DSGVTQTPKHLITATGQRVTLRCSPRSGDLSVYWYQQSLDQGLQFLIQYYNGEERAKGNILERFSAQQFPDLHSELNLSSLELGDSALYFCASSVGATETQYFGPGTRLLVL.

The CDR3 DNA sequence: TGTGCCACCGCTAGCTCCTACGAGCAGTACTTC. Amino acids: CATASSYEQYF. The rearrangement uses TRBV15 and TRBJ2-7; D is uncertain. V dropped 8 bases and J dropped 0 bases, with 5 bases sitting between them. This CDR3 region has 11 residues. The germline CDR1 and CDR2 sequences are LNHNV and YYDKDF (reference sequence).

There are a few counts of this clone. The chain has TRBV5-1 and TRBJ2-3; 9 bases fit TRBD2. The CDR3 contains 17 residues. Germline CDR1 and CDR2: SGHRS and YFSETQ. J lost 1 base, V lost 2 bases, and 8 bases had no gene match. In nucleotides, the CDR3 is TGCGCCAGCAGCTTACCAAGCCGACTAGCGGGCACAGATACGCAGTATTTT. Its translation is CASSLPSRLAGTDTQYF.

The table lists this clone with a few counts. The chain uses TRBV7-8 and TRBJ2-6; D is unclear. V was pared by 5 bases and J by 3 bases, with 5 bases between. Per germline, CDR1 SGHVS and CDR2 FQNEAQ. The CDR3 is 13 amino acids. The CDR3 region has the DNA TGTGCCAGCAGCCGAGGTGGGGCCAACGTCCTGACTTTC. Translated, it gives CASSRGGANVLTF.

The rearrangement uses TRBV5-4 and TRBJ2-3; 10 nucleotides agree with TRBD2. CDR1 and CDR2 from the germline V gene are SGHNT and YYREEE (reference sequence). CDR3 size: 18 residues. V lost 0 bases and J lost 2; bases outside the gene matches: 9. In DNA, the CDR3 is TGTGCCAGCAGCTTGGGGACTAGCGGAAATATCAACACAGATACGCAGTATTTT. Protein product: CASSLGTSGNINTDTQYF.

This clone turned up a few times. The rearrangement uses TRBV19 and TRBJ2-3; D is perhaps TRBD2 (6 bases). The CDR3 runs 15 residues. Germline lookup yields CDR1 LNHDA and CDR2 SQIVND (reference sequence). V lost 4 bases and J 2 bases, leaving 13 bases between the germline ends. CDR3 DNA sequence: TGTGCCAGTAGTACCCGAGGAGGGACCACAGATACGCAGTATTTT. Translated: CASSTRGGTTDTQYF. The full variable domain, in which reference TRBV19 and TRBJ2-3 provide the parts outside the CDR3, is DGGITQSPKYLFRKEGQNVTLSCEQNLNHDAMYWYRQDPGQGLRLIYYSQIVNDFQKGDIAEGYSVSREKKESFPLTVTSAQKNPTAFYLCASSTRGGTTDTQYFGPGTRLTVL.

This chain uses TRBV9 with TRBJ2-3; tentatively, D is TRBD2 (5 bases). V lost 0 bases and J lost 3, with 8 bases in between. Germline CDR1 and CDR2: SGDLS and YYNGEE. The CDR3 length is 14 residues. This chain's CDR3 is CASSVGLATDTQYF. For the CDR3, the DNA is TGTGCCAGCAGCGTAGGTCTAGCTACAGATACGCAGTATTTT.

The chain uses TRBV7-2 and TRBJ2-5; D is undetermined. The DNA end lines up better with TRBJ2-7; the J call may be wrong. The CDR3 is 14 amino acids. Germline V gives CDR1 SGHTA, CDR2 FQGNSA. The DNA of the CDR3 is TGTGCCAGCAGCTTATTATGGGCCTCCTACGAGCAGTACTTC. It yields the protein CASSLLWASYEQYF.

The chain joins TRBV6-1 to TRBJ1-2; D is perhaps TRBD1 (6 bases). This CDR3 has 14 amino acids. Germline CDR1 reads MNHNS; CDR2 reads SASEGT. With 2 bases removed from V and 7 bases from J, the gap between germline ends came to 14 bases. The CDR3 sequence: CASSETGYGGGYTF. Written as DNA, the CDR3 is TGTGCCAGCAGTGAAACAGGGTATGGAGGTGGCTACACCTTC.

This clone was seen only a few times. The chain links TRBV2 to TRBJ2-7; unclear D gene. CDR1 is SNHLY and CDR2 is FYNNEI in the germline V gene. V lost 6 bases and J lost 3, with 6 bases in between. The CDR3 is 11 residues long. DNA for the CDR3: TGTGCCAGCAGGGTGAGCTACGAGCAGTACTTC. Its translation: CASRVSYEQYF.

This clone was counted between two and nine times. The CDR3: CASKKGQNNEQFF. The CDR3 DNA reads as TGTGCCAGCAAAAAGGGACAGAACAATGAGCAGTTCTTC. This sequence joins TRBV6-5 and TRBJ2-1, with TRBD1 matching over 7 bases. This CDR3 has 13 residues. Germline CDR1 and CDR2: MNHEY and SVGAGI. Trimming took 7 bases from V and 5 from J; bases not matched to a gene: 5.

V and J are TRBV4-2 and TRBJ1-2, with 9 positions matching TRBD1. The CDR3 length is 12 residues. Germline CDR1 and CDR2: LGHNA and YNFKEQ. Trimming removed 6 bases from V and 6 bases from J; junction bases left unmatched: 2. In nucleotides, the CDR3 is TGTGCCAGCAGGGACAGGGGAGATGGCTACACCTTC. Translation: CASRDRGDGYTF.

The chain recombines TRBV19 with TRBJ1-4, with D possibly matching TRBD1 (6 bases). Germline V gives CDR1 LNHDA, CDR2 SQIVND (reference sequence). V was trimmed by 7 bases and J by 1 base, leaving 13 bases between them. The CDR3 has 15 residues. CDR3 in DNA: TGTGCCAGTACCCCGAGGGGGTTAACTAATGAAAAACTGTTTTTT. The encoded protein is CASTPRGLTNEKLFF. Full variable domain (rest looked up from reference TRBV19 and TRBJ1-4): DGGITQSPKYLFRKEGQNVTLSCEQNLNHDAMYWYRQDPGQGLRLIYYSQIVNDFQKGDIAEGYSVSREKKESFPLTVTSAQKNPTAFYLCASTPRGLTNEKLFFGSGTQLSVL.

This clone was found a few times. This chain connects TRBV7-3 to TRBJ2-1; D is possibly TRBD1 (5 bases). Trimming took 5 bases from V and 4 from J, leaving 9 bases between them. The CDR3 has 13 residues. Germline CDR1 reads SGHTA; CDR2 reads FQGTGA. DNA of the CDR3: TGTGCCAGCAGCACAACAGGTTACAATGAGCAGTTCTTC. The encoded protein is CASSTTGYNEQFF.

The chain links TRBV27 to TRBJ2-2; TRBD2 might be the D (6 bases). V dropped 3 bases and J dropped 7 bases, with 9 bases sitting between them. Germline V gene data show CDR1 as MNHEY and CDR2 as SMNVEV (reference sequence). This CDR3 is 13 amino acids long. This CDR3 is CASSFGGGGELFF. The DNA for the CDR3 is TGTGCCAGCAGTTTCGGGGGAGGCGGGGAGCTGTTTTTT.

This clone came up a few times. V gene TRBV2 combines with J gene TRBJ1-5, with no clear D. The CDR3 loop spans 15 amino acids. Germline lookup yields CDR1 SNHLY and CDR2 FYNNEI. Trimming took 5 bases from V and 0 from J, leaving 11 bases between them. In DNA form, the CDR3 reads TGTGCCAGCAGTCCTAGACGGGTTAGCAATCAGCCCCAGCATTTT. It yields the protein CASSPRRVSNQPQHF. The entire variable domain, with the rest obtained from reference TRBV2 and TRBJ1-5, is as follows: EPEVTQTPSHQVTQMGQEVILRCVPISNHLYFYWYRQILGQKVEFLVSFYNNEISEKSEIFDDQFSVERPDGSNFTLKIRSTKLEDSAMYFCASSPRRVSNQPQHFGDGTRLSIL.

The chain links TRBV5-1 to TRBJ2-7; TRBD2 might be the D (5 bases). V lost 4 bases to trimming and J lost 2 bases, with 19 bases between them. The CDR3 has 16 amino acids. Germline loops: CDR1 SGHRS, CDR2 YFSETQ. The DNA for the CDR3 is TGCGCCAGCAGCGCTACATCGGGAAAACGCCCCTACGAGCAGTACTTC. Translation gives CASSATSGKRPYEQYF.

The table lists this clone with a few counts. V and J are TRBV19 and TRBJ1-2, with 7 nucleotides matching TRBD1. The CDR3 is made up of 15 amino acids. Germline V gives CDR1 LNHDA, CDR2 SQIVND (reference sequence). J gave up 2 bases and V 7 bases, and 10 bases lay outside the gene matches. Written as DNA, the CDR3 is TGTGCCAGTATCTTGGGGGGACAGAGGAACTATGGCTACACCTTC. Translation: CASILGGQRNYGYTF.

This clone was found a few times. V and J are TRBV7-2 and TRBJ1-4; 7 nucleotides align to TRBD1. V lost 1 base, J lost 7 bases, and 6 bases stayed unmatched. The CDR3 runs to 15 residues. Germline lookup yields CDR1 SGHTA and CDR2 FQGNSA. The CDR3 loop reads CASSLGTGLAEKLFF. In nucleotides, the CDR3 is TGTGCCAGCAGCTTAGGGACAGGCTTGGCTGAAAAACTGTTTTTT.

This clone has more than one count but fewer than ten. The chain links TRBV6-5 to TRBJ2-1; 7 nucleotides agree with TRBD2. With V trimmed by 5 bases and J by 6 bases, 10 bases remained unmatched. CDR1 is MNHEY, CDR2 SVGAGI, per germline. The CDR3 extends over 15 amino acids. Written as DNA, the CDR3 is TGTGCCAGCAGTGTAAGGGCGGGAGAAAGCAATGAGCAGTTCTTC. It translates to CASSVRAGESNEQFF.

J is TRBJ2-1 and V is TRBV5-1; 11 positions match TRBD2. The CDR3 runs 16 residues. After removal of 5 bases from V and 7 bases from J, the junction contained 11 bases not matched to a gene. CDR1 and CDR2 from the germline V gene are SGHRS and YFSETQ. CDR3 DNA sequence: TGCGCCAGCAGTTACTCGGGACTAGCGGTAATTAATGAGCAGTTCTTC. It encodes CASSYSGLAVINEQFF.